This paragraph reports one T cell receptor (beta chain). The target antigen is unknown. The data originate from a study of T cells expressing NK-cell markers. Whole-study context: HCMV serostatus: seven of eight sequenced donors positive, one negative. General study results and limits: A range of about 1.0-8% of CD8+ T cells consisted of dominant NKG2C+ clonotypes in six donors. A few donors' CD3+CD56-NKG2C+ cells were dominated by the same clonotypes.

Beta-chain TCR cDNA was generated via 5'RACE template switching with UMIs. Each CDR3 protein gets one entry in TCRdb, which reprocessed the 5' RACE reads and gives no DNA. This sample contains some 600,000 distinct CDR3 sequences. The CDR3 consists of 15 residues. Germline V gives CDR1 MNHEY, CDR2 SVGAGI. The gene calls are TRBV6-5 and TRBJ2-1; TCRdb proposes TRBD2, but this gene call is untestable without DNA. The sequenced sample consisted of blood T cells: a sorted CD56 or NKG2C T cell subset, CD4+ or CD8+ T cells, or bulk PBMC T cells (not recorded which). This clonotype originated in a man aged 18 to 35 in good health. The CDR3 loop is CASSYDGTSWNEQFF.